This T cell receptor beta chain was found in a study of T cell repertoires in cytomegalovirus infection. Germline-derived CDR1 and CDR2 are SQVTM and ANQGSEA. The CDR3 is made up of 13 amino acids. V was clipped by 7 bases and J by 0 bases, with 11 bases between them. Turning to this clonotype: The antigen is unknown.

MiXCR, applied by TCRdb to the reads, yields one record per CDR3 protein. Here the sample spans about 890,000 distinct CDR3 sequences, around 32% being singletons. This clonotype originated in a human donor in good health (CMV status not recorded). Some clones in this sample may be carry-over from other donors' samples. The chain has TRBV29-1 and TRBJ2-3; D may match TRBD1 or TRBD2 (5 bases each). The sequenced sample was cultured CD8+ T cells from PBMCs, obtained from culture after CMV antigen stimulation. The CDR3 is CSGGRLSTDTQYF. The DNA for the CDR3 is TGCAGCGGGGGCAGACTAAGCACAGATACGCAGTATTTT.